Following are 8 T cell receptor beta chains from one sample sequenced in a study of cytomegalovirus exposure and HLA in healthy donors. PCR primers comprised 60 Vbeta and 13 Jbeta primers. Method: immunoSEQ multiplex PCR; TCRdb's copy keeps in-frame clones and lacks some. The data hold around 220,000 clones, with roughly 80% observed a single time. Source material: PBMCs. These receptors all come from a girl aged 2-10 years in good health and CMV-seronegative.

The V call is TRBV15, the J call TRBJ2-5; D remains ambiguous. From germline, CDR1 is LNHNV and CDR2 YYDKDF (reference sequence). V shed 0 bases and J shed 0 bases, with 8 bases lying between them. The CDR3 is 15 residues long. The CDR3 region is CATSRDSGNQETQYF. DNA of the CDR3: TGTGCCACCAGCAGAGATTCGGGTAACCAAGAGACCCAGTACTTC.

The chain has TRBV30 and TRBJ1-5; possible D gene TRBD1, 6 bases. The CDR3 totals 15 residues. CDR1 is GTSNPN and CDR2 is SVGIG in the germline V gene (reference sequence). V lost 4 bases and J 7 bases, leaving 20 bases between the germline ends. This CDR3 reads CAWTAGVYSGQPQHF. CDR3 nucleotide sequence: TGTGCCTGGACGGCAGGGGTGTATAGCGGGCAGCCCCAGCATTTT.

This clone was recorded a few times. The rearrangement uses TRBV14 and TRBJ2-7, with 11 bases lining up with TRBD2. The length of the CDR3 is 13 residues. V was pared by 2 bases and J by 13 bases, with 7 bases of the junction left unmatched. In germline, CDR1 is SGHDN, CDR2 FVKESK. The CDR3 sequence: CASSQTSGSRGYF. The CDR3 coding sequence is TGTGCCAGCAGCCAAACTAGCGGGAGTAGAGGTTACTTC.

The CDR3, as DNA: TGCGCCAGCAGTGACGGAGGCGGGAGCTCCTACGAGCAGTACTTC. As protein: CASSDGGGSSYEQYF. The chain is built from TRBV10-2 and TRBJ2-7, with 7 bases that match TRBD2. Losses at the gene ends were 3 bases for V and 0 bases for J; bases not matched to a gene: 5. Germline V gene sequence: CDR1 WSHSY, CDR2 SAAADI. The CDR3 consists of 15 residues.

This clone was detected only a few times. The chain couples TRBV2 to TRBJ1-4; D might be TRBD1 (5 bases). The CDR3 consists of 14 residues. CDR1 and CDR2 from the germline V gene are SNHLY and FYNNEI. V was trimmed by 4 bases and J by 3 bases, leaving 9 bases between them. CDR3 in amino acids: CASSGTLSNEKLFF. CDR3 in DNA: TGTGCCAGCAGTGGGACACTCTCTAATGAAAAACTGTTTTTT.

This chain joins TRBV5-1 and TRBJ2-3; 14 positions match TRBD2. This CDR3 is 16 amino acids long. In germline, CDR1 is SGHRS, CDR2 YFSETQ. Trimming cost V 6 bases and J 0 bases; bases outside gene matches: 3. The CDR3 protein is CASTGTSGSSTDTQYF. Here the CDR3 DNA reads TGCGCCAGCACGGGGACTAGCGGGAGTAGCACAGATACGCAGTATTTT.

V usage is TRBV5-1 and J usage is TRBJ2-3; 9 bases fit TRBD1. The CDR3 is 15 amino acids. J was trimmed by 1 base and V by 5 bases; bases with no gene match: 5. Looked up from germline, CDR1 is SGHRS and CDR2 is YFSETQ. For the CDR3, the DNA is TGCGCCAGCAGGGAGGGACAGGGTGGCACAGATACGCAGTATTTT. Translated: CASREGQGGTDTQYF.

The rearrangement uses TRBV10-1 and TRBJ1-2; D uncertain. The CDR3 covers 13 residues. Germline CDR1 reads WNHNN; CDR2 reads SYGVQD (reference sequence). V was trimmed by 3 bases and J by 3 bases, leaving 8 bases between them. Here the CDR3 DNA reads TGCGCCAGCAGTGACCGACGGGACTATGGCTACACCTTC. This encodes CASSDRRDYGYTF.